The 8 T cell receptor beta chains given below trace back to one sample, sequenced in a study of PD-L1 blockade in urothelial cancer. The time point is: peripheral blood 6 weeks after treatment start. The table came from immunoSEQ multiplex PCR; TCRdb's copy has only in-frame clones and leaves some out. The sample contains about 120,000 clones, around 89% of which appear only once. Sequencing was performed on PBMCs, taken around atezolizumab (anti-PD-L1) treatment. These TCRs come from a man in his 60s with urothelial cancer.

Points on this clone: Its ends do not fully match the called genes, so a read error is possible. V is TRBV6-6 and J is TRBJ2-1, with 9 bases fitting TRBD2. The CDR3 spans 15 residues. CDR1 is MNHNY, CDR2 SVGAGI, per germline (reference sequence). The CDR3 DNA reads as TGTGCCAGCAGCTACTCGGCGGGAGGGCCCAATGAGCAGTTCTTC. Translated: CASSYSAGGPNEQFF.

The chain combines TRBV4-1 with TRBJ1-1, with 10 bases identical to TRBD1. V lost 4 bases to trimming and J lost 0 bases; unmatched junction nucleotides: 5. This CDR3 is 16 amino acids long. Germline V gives CDR1 MGHRA, CDR2 YSYEKL. The CDR3 DNA reads TGCGCCAGCAGCCGTTGGACAGGGGGGATGAACACTGAAGCTTTCTTT. Encoded protein: CASSRWTGGMNTEAFF.

In its sample, this clone was seen a few times. V and J are TRBV5-6 and TRBJ1-2, with 9 bases aligning to TRBD1. Germline V lookup: CDR1 SGHDT, CDR2 YYEEEE. V lost 2 bases and J lost 6; bases outside the gene matches: 2. The CDR3 runs to 13 residues. The CDR3 DNA is TGTGCCAGCAGCTTTAGACAGGGGGATGGCTACACCTTC. Translating gives CASSFRQGDGYTF.

The chain links TRBV5-1 to TRBJ1-3; 8 bases are a match to TRBD1. Germline V gene sequence: CDR1 SGHRS, CDR2 YFSETQ. The trim removed 1 base at V and 0 bases at J, leaving 3 bases unmatched. The CDR3 sequence is 16 residues long. In DNA, the CDR3 is TGCGCCAGCAGCTTGCGACAGGGGTTCTCTGGAAACACCATATATTTT. It specifies CASSLRQGFSGNTIYF.

The chain combines TRBV18 with TRBJ1-1; no clear D gene. Per the germline V gene, CDR1 is KGHSH and CDR2 is LQKENI. Trimming left V 3 bases short and J 11 bases short, with 13 bases between. This CDR3 region has 12 residues. The CDR3 is CASSPDGLQAFF. The DNA of the CDR3 is TGTGCCAGCTCACCGGACGGACTTCAGGCTTTCTTT.

The chain recombines TRBV25-1 with TRBJ1-4, with D maybe TRBD1 (5 bases). The CDR3 runs to 15 residues. V was trimmed by 4 bases and J by 3 bases, leaving 12 bases between them. CDR1 is MGHDK and CDR2 is SYGVNS in the germline V gene. CDR3 residues: CASSVSTGANEKLFF. Written as DNA, the CDR3 is TGTGCCAGCAGTGTCTCAACGGGGGCTAATGAAAAACTGTTTTTT.

This clone was detected once. The genes are TRBV27 and TRBJ1-2; 7 bases are a match to TRBD1. Germline CDR1 is MNHEY and CDR2 is SMNVEV (reference sequence). Unmatched junction bases numbered 11, after V lost 0 bases and J lost 1 base. The CDR3 contains 18 residues. CDR3 sequence (DNA): TGTGCCAGCAGTTTATCGGCCGACAGGGCGGTTGTTAACTATGGCTACACCTTC. Amino acids: CASSLSADRAVVNYGYTF.

The V gene is TRBV9, the J gene TRBJ1-2; possibly TRBD1 for D (5 bases). There are 15 residues in the CDR3. Germline V gene sequence: CDR1 SGDLS, CDR2 YYNGEE. Trimming left V 0 bases short and J 0 bases short, with 9 bases between. CDR3 amino acids: CASSVDGGSNYGYTF. CDR3 DNA: TGTGCCAGCAGCGTAGACGGGGGATCTAACTATGGCTACACCTTC. The variable domain in full, with the rest retrieved from reference TRBV9 and TRBJ1-2, is DSGVTQTPKHLITATGQRVTLRCSPRSGDLSVYWYQQSLDQGLQFLIQYYNGEERAKGNILERFSAQQFPDLHSELNLSSLELGDSALYFCASSVDGGSNYGYTFGSGTRLTVV.